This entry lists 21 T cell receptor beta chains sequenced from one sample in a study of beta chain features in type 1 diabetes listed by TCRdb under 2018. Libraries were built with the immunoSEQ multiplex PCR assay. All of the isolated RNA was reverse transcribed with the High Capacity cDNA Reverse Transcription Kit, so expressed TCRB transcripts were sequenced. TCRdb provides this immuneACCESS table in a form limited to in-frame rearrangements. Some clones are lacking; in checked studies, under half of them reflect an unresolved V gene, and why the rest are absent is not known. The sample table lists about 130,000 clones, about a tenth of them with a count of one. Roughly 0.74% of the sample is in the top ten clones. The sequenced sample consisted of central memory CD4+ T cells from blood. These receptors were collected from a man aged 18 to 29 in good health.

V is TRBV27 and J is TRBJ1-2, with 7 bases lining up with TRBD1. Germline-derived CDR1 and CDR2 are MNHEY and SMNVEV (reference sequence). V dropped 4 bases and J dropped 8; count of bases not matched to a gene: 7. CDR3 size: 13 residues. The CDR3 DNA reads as TGTGCCAGCAGTTGGGGGTCAGGGGGGGGCTACACCTTC. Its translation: CASSWGSGGGYTF.

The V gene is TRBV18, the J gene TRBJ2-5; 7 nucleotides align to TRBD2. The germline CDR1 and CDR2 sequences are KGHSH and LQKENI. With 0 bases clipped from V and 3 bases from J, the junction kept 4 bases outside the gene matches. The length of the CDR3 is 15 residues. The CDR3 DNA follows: TGTGCCAGCTCACCACCCTGGGGGGGGAAAGAGACCCAGTACTTC. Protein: CASSPPWGGKETQYF.

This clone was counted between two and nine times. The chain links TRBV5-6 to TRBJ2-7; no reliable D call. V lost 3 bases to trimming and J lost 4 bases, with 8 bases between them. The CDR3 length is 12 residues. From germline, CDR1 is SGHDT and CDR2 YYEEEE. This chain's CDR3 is CASSSSPYEQYF. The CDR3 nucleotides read TGTGCCAGCAGCTCTAGTCCTTACGAGCAGTACTTC.

CDR3 amino acids: CASSTNPGQGRPNYGYTF. The CDR3 DNA reads as TGCGCCAGCAGCACAAACCCGGGACAGGGGCGGCCGAACTATGGCTACACCTTC. The chain combines TRBV5-1 with TRBJ1-2; 10 nucleotides match TRBD1. Germline V CDR1 and CDR2: SGHRS, YFSETQ. This CDR3 spans 18 amino acids. Trimming removed 4 bases from V and 2 bases from J; junction bases left unmatched: 14.

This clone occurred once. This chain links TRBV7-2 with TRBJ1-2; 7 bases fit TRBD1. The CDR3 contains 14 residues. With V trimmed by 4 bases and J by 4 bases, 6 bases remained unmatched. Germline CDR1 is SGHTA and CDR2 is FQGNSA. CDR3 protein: CASSYQGQPYGYTF. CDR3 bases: TGTGCCAGCAGCTACCAGGGACAGCCCTATGGCTACACCTTC.

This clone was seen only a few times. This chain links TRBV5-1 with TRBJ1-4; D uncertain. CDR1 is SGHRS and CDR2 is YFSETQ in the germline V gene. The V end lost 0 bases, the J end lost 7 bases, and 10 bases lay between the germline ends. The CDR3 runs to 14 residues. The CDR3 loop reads CASSLGVSAEKLFF. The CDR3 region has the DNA TGCGCCAGCAGCTTGGGAGTATCTGCTGAAAAACTGTTTTTT.

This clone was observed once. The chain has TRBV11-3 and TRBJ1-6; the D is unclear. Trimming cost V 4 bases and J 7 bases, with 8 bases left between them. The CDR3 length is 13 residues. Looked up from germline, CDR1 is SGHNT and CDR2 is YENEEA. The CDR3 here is CASSSNLNSPLHF. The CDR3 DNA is TGTGCCAGCAGCTCCAATTTGAATTCACCCCTCCACTTT.

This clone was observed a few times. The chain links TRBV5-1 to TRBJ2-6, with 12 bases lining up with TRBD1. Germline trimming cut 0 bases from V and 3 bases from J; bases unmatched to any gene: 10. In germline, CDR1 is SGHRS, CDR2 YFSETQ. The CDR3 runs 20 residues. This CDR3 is CASSLGHSGTGGRGANVLTF. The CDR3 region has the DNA TGCGCCAGCAGCTTGGGGCACTCCGGGACAGGGGGCCGTGGGGCCAACGTCCTGACTTTC. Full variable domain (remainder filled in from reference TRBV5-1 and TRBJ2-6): KAGVTQTPRYLIKTRGQQVTLSCSPISGHRSVSWYQQTPGQGLQFLFEYFSETQRNKGNFPGRFSGRQFSNSRSEMNVSTLELGDSALYLCASSLGHSGTGGRGANVLTFGAGSRLTVL.

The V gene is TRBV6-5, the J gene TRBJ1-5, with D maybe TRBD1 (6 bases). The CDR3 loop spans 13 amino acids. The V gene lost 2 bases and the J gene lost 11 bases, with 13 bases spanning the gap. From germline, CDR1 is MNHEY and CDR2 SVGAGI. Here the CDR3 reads CASSYGSEGAQHF. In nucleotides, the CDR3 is TGTGCCAGCAGTTACGGCTCAGAGGGGGCCCAGCATTTT.

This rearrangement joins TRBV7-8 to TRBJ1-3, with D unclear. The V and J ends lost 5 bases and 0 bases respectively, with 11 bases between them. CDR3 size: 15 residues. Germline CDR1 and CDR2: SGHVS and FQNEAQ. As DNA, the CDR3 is TGTGCCAGCAGCCTAATGAGTCACTCTGGAAACACCATATATTTT. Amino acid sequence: CASSLMSHSGNTIYF.

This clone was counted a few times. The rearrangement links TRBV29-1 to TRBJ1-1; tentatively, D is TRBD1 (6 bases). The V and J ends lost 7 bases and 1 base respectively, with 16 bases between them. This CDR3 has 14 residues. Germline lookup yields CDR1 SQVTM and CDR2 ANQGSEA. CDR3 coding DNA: TGCAGCGACATCCGGCCCAGGGGGAACACTGAAGCTTTCTTT. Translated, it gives CSDIRPRGNTEAFF. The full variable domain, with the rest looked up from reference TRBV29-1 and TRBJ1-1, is SAVISQKPSRDICQRGTSLTIQCQVDSQVTMMFWYRQQPGQSLTLIATANQGSEATYESGFVIDKFPISRPNLTFSTLTVSNMSPEDSSIYLCSDIRPRGNTEAFFGQGTRLTVV.

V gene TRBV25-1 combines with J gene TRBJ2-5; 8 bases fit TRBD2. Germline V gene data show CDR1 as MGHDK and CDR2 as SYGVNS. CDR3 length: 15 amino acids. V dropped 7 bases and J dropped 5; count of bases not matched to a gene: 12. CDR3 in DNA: TGTGCCAGCAATTCTTTTGCGGGGGGAAGGGAGACCCAGTACTTC. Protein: CASNSFAGGRETQYF. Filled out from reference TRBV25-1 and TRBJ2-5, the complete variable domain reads EADIYQTPRYLVIGTGKKITLECSQTMGHDKMYWYQQDPGMELHLIHYSYGVNSTEKGDLSSESTVSRIRTEHFPLTLESARPSHTSQYLCASNSFAGGRETQYFGPGTRLLVL.

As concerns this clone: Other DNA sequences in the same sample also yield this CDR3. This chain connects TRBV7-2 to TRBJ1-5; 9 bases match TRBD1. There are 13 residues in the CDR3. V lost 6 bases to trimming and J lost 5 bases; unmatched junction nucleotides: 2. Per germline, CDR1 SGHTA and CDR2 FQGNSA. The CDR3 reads CASSTGGDQPQHF. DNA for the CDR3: TGTGCCAGCAGTACAGGGGGCGATCAGCCCCAGCATTTT.

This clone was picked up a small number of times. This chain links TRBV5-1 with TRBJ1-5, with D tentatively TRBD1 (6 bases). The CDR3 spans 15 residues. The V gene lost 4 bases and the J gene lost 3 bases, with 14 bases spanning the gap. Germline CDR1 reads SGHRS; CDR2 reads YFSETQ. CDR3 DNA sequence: TGCGCCAGCAGCGCCAGTGGACAGCCCAATCAGCCCCAGCATTTT. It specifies CASSASGQPNQPQHF.

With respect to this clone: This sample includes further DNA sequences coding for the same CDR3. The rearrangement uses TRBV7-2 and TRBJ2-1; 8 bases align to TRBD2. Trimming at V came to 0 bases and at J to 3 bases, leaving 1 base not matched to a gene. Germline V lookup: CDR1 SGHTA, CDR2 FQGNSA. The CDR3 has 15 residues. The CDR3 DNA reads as TGTGCCAGCAGCTTAGCTGGGACTAGCTACAATGAGCAGTTCTTC. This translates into CASSLAGTSYNEQFF.

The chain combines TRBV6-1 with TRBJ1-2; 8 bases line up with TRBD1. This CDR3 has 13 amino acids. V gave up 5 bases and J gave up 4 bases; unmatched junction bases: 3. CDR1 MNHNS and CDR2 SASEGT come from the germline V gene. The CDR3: CASSHGQGYGYTF. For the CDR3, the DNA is TGTGCCAGCAGTCACGGACAGGGCTATGGCTACACCTTC.

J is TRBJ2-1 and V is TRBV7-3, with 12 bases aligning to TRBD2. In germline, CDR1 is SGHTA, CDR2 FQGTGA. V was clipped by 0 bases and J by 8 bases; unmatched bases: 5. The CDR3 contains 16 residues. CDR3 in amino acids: CASSLTLAGGVHEQFF. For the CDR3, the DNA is TGTGCCAGCAGCTTAACTCTAGCGGGGGGGGTGCATGAGCAGTTCTTC.

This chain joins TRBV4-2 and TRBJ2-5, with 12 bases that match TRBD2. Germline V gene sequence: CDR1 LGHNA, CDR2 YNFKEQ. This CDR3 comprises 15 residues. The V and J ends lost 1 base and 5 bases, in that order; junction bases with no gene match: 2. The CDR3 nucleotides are TGTGCCAGCAGCCAAGGACTAGCGGGGGCGGAGACCCAGTACTTC. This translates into CASSQGLAGAETQYF.

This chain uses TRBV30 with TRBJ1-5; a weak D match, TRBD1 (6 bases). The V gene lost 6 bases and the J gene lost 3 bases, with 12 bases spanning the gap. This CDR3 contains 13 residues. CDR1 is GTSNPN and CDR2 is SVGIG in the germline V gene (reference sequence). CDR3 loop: CACETGDNQPQHF. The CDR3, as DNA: TGTGCCTGTGAGACAGGCGACAATCAGCCCCAGCATTTT.

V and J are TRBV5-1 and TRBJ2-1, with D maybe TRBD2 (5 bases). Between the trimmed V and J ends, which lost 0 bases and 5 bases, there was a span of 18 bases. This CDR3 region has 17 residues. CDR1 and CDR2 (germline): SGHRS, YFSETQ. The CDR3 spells CASSLVLRGRVDNEQFF. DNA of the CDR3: TGCGCCAGCAGCTTGGTTCTGCGCGGGCGCGTGGACAATGAGCAGTTCTTC.

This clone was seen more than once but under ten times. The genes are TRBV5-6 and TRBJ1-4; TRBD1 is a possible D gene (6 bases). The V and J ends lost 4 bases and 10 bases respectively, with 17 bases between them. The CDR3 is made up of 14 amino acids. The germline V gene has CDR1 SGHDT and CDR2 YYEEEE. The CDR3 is CASSPGGLAGKLFF. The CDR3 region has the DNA TGTGCCAGCAGCCCCGGGGGGCTTGCAGGAAAACTGTTTTTT. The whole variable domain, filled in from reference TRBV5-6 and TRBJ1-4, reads DAGVTQSPTHLIKTRGQQVTLRCSPKSGHDTVSWYQQALGQGPQFIFQYYEEEERQRGNFPDRFSGHQFPNYSSELNVNALLLGDSALYLCASSPGGLAGKLFFGSGTQLSVL.